The 13 T cell receptor beta chains in this list originate from one sample, sequenced in a study of early T cells in non-severe SARS-CoV-2 infection. TCRdb ran MiXCR on the 5' RACE reads and lists one entry per CDR3 protein. The repertoire holds around 59,000 distinct CDR3 sequences, with around 11% as singletons. Sequenced material: whole blood. These receptors were obtained from an adult who was a healthcare worker with PCR-confirmed SARS-CoV-2 infection or an uninfected control (not recorded which).

Ten or more counts support this clonotype. The chain recombines TRBV9 with TRBJ2-1; D is unresolved. CDR3 length: 14 residues. The germline CDR1 and CDR2 sequences are SGDLS and YYNGEE. V lost 4 bases to trimming and J lost 7 bases, with 15 bases between them. CDR3 bases: TGTGCCAGCAGCTCACCTATATTGGGGAATGAGCAGTTCTTC. Its protein product is CASSSPILGNEQFF.

This clonotype showed up just a few times. The chain joins TRBV20-1 to TRBJ2-1, with 7 bases matching TRBD2. The CDR3 contains 15 residues. The trim removed 3 bases at V and 3 bases at J, leaving 8 bases unmatched. Germline V gene data show CDR1 as DFQATT and CDR2 as SNEGSKA (reference sequence). The CDR3 nucleotides are TGCAGTGCTAGTCCCAGGGCGGGGGTCTACAATGAGCAGTTCTTC. The encoded protein is CSASPRAGVYNEQFF.

In its sample, this clonotype was seen a few times. The chain combines TRBV29-1 with TRBJ2-7, with D possibly matching TRBD2 (5 bases). This CDR3 contains 13 residues. Germline CDR1 and CDR2: SQVTM and ANQGSEA. Trimming removed 5 bases from V and 1 base from J, with 12 bases in between. The CDR3 loop is CSVSGLTSYEQYF. The CDR3 DNA is TGCAGCGTTAGCGGACTGACGTCCTACGAGCAGTACTTC.

The chain couples TRBV29-1 to TRBJ2-7; 8 bases map to TRBD2. The CDR3 covers 12 residues. The J segment lost 0 bases and the V segment lost 7 bases, leaving 2 bases of the junction unmatched. CDR1 SQVTM and CDR2 ANQGSEA come from the germline V gene. The CDR3 nucleotides are TGCAGCGCTAGCGGGTCCTCCTACGAGCAGTACTTC. It yields the protein CSASGSSYEQYF.

This clonotype was counted only a few times. The V and J genes are TRBV7-6 and TRBJ2-1; D remains ambiguous. Germline CDR1 SGHVS, CDR2 FNYEAQ. V was cut by 5 bases and J by 7 bases, with 12 bases left in between. The CDR3 has 13 amino acids. The CDR3 region has the DNA TGTGCCAGCAGCCTCACTCTGAGGAATGAGCAGTTCTTC. This codes for CASSLTLRNEQFF.

The V and J genes are TRBV6-5 and TRBJ2-1; D possibly corresponds to TRBD1 (6 bases). V lost 6 bases and J lost 7, with 13 bases in between. The CDR3 runs to 13 residues. Germline V gene data show CDR1 as MNHEY and CDR2 as SVGAGI. CDR3 amino acids: CASRFFQGNEQFF. The DNA of the CDR3 is TGTGCCAGCAGGTTCTTCCAGGGGAATGAGCAGTTCTTC.

This clonotype occurred many times. This chain joins TRBV5-1 and TRBJ2-7; TRBD2 matches 8 bases. There are 16 residues in the CDR3. Germline loops: CDR1 SGHRS, CDR2 YFSETQ. Losses at the gene ends were 2 bases for V and 0 bases for J; bases not matched to a gene: 7. CDR3 DNA sequence: TGCGCCAGCAGCTTAACTAGCGGACCGAGCTCCTACGAGCAGTACTTC. Encoded protein: CASSLTSGPSSYEQYF.

The chain has TRBV7-3 and TRBJ2-1, with D tentatively TRBD1 (5 bases). CDR3 length: 16 amino acids. Trimming removed 4 bases at V and 1 base at J, with 14 bases between. The germline V gene encodes CDR1 SGHTA and CDR2 FQGTGA. CDR3 nucleotides: TGTGCCAGCAGCTCCCGACCAGCAGGGTCCTACAATGAGCAGTTCTTC. This codes for CASSSRPAGSYNEQFF.

In this sample, this clonotype turned up a few times. The V call is TRBV18, the J call TRBJ2-3; possibly TRBD1 for D (5 bases). V gave up 3 bases and J gave up 2 bases, with 9 bases separating them. Germline CDR1 KGHSH, CDR2 LQKENI. This CDR3 spans 14 amino acids. The CDR3, as DNA: TGTGCCAGCTCACCTCAGGGTTTCACAGATACGCAGTATTTT. Encoded protein: CASSPQGFTDTQYF.

The sample holds many counts of this clonotype. The J gene is TRBJ2-7, the V gene TRBV7-2, with D possibly TRBD2 on 6 matching bases. The CDR3 is made up of 14 amino acids. CDR1 and CDR2 from the germline V gene are SGHTA and FQGNSA. Trimming took off 9 bases at V and 0 bases at J, with 15 bases between the two ends. This chain's CDR3 is CASTGGGFSYEQYF. The CDR3 nucleotides read TGTGCCAGTACCGGGGGAGGTTTCTCCTACGAGCAGTACTTC.

This clonotype was found a few times. The chain has TRBV12-3 or TRBV12-4 and TRBJ2-5; D is possibly TRBD1 (6 bases). Trimming removed 5 bases at V and 2 bases at J, with 12 bases between. This CDR3 contains 14 residues. In DNA form, the CDR3 reads TGTGCCAGCAGTCTCGGGACAAATCAAGAGACCCAGTACTTC. This translates into CASSLGTNQETQYF.

This clonotype has a count of ten or more. V and J are TRBV30 and TRBJ1-5; possibly TRBD1 for D (5 bases). CDR1 and CDR2 from the germline V gene are GTSNPN and SVGIG (reference sequence). Trimming shortened V by 2 bases and J by 5 bases, and 10 bases separated the two germline ends. This CDR3 is 13 amino acids long. The CDR3 sequence: CAWSRQGDQPQHF. As DNA, the CDR3 is TGTGCCTGGAGTAGGCAGGGAGATCAGCCCCAGCATTTT.

The CDR3 coding sequence is TGTGCCAGCAGCTTTTTTACTAGCGGGAGACGCAATGAGCAGTTCTTC. This sequence encodes CASSFFTSGRRNEQFF. The V call is TRBV13, the J call TRBJ2-1, with 11 nucleotides matching TRBD2. This CDR3 is 16 amino acids long. Germline V gene sequence: CDR1 PRHDT, CDR2 FYEKMQ (reference sequence). With V trimmed by 3 bases and J by 6 bases, 7 bases remained unmatched.